The 13 T cell receptor beta chains below were found in one sample sequenced in a study of T cells in Graves' hyperthyroidism and ophthalmopathy. TCR beta CDR3 regions were amplified from RNA transcripts. Primed by the HTBI set, a first-round RT-PCR was run on the TCR CDR3. TCRdb processed the multiplex PCR reads anew with MiXCR; each CDR3 protein has one entry. The sample holds 690,000 or so distinct CDR3 sequences, roughly a sixth seen once. The sample comprised blood. Receptor source: a woman aged 45 to 65 with Graves' hyperthyroidism that later progressed to Graves' ophthalmopathy.

There are many counts of this clonotype. The V call is TRBV29-1, the J call TRBJ1-4; the D is unclear. Per the germline V gene, CDR1 is SQVTM and CDR2 is ANQGSEA. This CDR3 spans 13 amino acids. Between the trimmed V and J ends, which lost 3 bases and 8 bases, there was a span of 13 bases. CDR3 residues: CSVDLGFGEKLFF. The DNA for the CDR3 is TGCAGCGTTGATTTGGGATTTGGAGAAAAACTGTTTTTT.

In its sample, this clonotype was seen many times. The chain links TRBV20-1 to TRBJ1-5, with D perhaps TRBD1 (5 bases). This CDR3 is 14 amino acids long. CDR1 is DFQATT and CDR2 is SNEGSKA in the germline V gene (reference sequence). V was pared by 6 bases and J by 0 bases, with 12 bases between. The CDR3 region is CSANRGVSNQPQHF. The DNA for the CDR3 is TGCAGTGCAAACCGGGGGGTTAGCAATCAGCCCCAGCATTTT.

The CDR3 sequence: CASSFSMFGNQPQHF. CDR3 nucleotides: TGTGCCAGCAGTTTCTCGATGTTTGGCAATCAGCCCCAGCATTTT. J is TRBJ1-5 and V is TRBV12-3 or TRBV12-4; D is ambiguous. Trimming shortened V by 3 bases and J by 2 bases, and 11 bases separated the two germline ends. The CDR3 extends over 15 amino acids.

This chain connects TRBV7-9 to TRBJ2-7; tentatively, D is TRBD1 (6 bases). The CDR3 consists of 14 residues. The V and J ends lost 4 bases and 0 bases respectively, with 10 bases between them. Germline V CDR1 and CDR2: SEHNR, FQNEAQ (reference sequence). CDR3 nucleotide sequence: TGTGCCAGCAGCTCTACGGACAGCTCCTACGAGCAGTACTTC. As protein: CASSSTDSSYEQYF.

The CDR3 sequence: CASSFYTEYNEQFF. CDR3 nucleotides: TGCGCCAGCAGCTTTTATACAGAATACAATGAGCAGTTCTTC. The V and J genes are TRBV5-1 and TRBJ2-1; D is unclear. Trimming left V 2 bases short and J 4 bases short, with 10 bases between. There are 14 residues in the CDR3. Germline V gene lookup returns CDR1 SGHRS and CDR2 YFSETQ.

The rearrangement joins TRBV20-1 to TRBJ2-6, with 7 nucleotides matching TRBD1. Germline V gives CDR1 DFQATT, CDR2 SNEGSKA (reference sequence). The CDR3 is made up of 15 amino acids. The V segment lost 4 bases and the J segment 1 base; nucleotides outside the gene matches: 4. The DNA of the CDR3 is TGCAGTGCTATCGAACAGGGGTCTGGGGCCAACGTCCTGACTTTC. It specifies CSAIEQGSGANVLTF.

This clonotype has just a few counts. V is TRBV20-1 and J is TRBJ2-3, with a possible D match to TRBD1 (5 bases). The CDR3 consists of 13 residues. Trimming cost V 5 bases and J 1 base, with 10 bases left between them. Germline CDR1 is DFQATT and CDR2 is SNEGSKA (reference sequence). The CDR3 coding sequence is TGCAGTGCTCATGACAGAGGCACAGATACGCAGTATTTT. Protein: CSAHDRGTDTQYF.

J is TRBJ2-2 and V is TRBV6-5; 8 nucleotides align to TRBD2. Trimming cost V 4 bases and J 7 bases; bases outside gene matches: 8. Germline lookup yields CDR1 MNHEY and CDR2 SVGAGI. This CDR3 spans 15 amino acids. The CDR3 coding sequence is TGTGCCAGCAGTTCCGGGACTAGTGTCCTCGGGGAGCTGTTTTTT. Encoded protein: CASSSGTSVLGELFF.

The rearrangement links TRBV6-1 to TRBJ2-3, with 9 bases lining up with TRBD2. Germline trimming cut 5 bases from V and 2 bases from J; bases unmatched to any gene: 8. This CDR3 region has 16 residues. Germline V lookup: CDR1 MNHNS, CDR2 SASEGT. This CDR3 reads CASSPIAGEITDTQYF. CDR3 nucleotides: TGTGCCAGCAGTCCTATAGCGGGGGAGATCACAGATACGCAGTATTTT.

At least ten counts were recorded for this clonotype. This sequence joins TRBV3-1 and TRBJ1-2; D not certain. CDR1 is LGHDT, CDR2 YNNKEL, per germline (reference sequence). The CDR3 is made up of 13 amino acids. Deletions cut 0 bases from V and 4 bases from J, with 6 bases between. DNA for the CDR3: TGTGCCAGCAGCCAAGATCTGTCCTATGGCTACACCTTC. Residues: CASSQDLSYGYTF. The whole variable domain, filled in from reference TRBV3-1 and TRBJ1-2, reads DTAVSQTPKYLVTQMGNDKSIKCEQNLGHDTMYWYKQDSKKFLKIMFSYNNKELIINETVPNRFSPKSPDKAHLNLHINSLELGDSAVYFCASSQDLSYGYTFGSGTRLTVV.

The chain couples TRBV20-1 to TRBJ1-2; no firm D call. V lost 5 bases and J 5 bases, leaving 12 bases between the germline ends. This CDR3 is built from 12 residues. Germline assignment: CDR1 DFQATT and CDR2 SNEGSKA (reference sequence). The CDR3 nucleotides are TGCAGTGCTTTAGACGGACTATATGGCTACACCTTC. This sequence encodes CSALDGLYGYTF.

This clonotype was picked up many times. The J gene is TRBJ2-7, the V gene TRBV2, with D unresolved. This CDR3 comprises 14 residues. The V gene lost 7 bases and the J gene lost 0 bases, with 13 bases spanning the gap. Germline V gene lookup returns CDR1 SNHLY and CDR2 FYNNEI. This CDR3 reads CASTESSSSYEQYF. For the CDR3, the DNA is TGTGCCAGCACCGAGAGCAGCAGCTCCTACGAGCAGTACTTC.

This clonotype was observed many times. The chain uses TRBV2 and TRBJ1-3; D call uncertain. The CDR3 has 13 amino acids. Germline CDR1 SNHLY, CDR2 FYNNEI. Deletions cut 4 bases from V and 2 bases from J, with 6 bases between. In DNA, the CDR3 is TGTGCCAGCAGTGGGGTTACTGGAAACACCATATATTTT. Translated, it gives CASSGVTGNTIYF.